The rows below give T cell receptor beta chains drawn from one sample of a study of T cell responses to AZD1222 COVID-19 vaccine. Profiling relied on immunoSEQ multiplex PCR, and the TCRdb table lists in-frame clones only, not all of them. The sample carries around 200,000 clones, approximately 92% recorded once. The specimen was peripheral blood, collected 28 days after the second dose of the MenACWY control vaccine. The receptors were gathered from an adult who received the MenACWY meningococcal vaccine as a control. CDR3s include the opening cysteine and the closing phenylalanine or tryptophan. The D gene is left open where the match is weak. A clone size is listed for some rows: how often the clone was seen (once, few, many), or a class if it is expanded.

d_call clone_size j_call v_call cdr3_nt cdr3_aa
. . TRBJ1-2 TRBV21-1 TGTGCCAGCCGTTCGGCGGGGATTCATTGTGGCTACACCTTC CASRSAGIHCGYTF
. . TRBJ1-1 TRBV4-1 TGCGCCAGCAGCCAAGCTGGGGCGGGCACTGAAGCTTTCTTT CASSQAGAGTEAFF
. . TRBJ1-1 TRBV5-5 TGTGCCAGCCGCACCTGGGGCTTCACACCAGAGACTGAAGCTTTCTTT CASRTWGFTPETEAFF
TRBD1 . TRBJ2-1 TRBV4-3 TGCGCCAGCAGCCAAGCTACAGACAGGGTGTGGGGAAATGAGCAGTTCTTC CASSQATDRVWGNEQFF
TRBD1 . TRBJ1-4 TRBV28 TGTGCCAGCAGCCAAATGACAGGGAGGACTAATGAAAAACTGTTTTTT CASSQMTGRTNEKLFF
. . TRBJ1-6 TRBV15 TGTGCCACCAGCCTCCTCCGGGAAGGGAATTCACCCCTCCACTTT CATSLLREGNSPLHF
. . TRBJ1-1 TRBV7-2 TGTGCCAGCAGCTCCCTAGGCGGCAGGGGCACTGAAGCTTTCTTT CASSSLGGRGTEAFF
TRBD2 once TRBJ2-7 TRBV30 TGTGCCTGGAGTCTTCGCTCTAGCGGGGGGGGAATCCAGTACTTC CAWSLRSSGGGIQYF
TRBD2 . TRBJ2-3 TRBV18 TGTGCCAGCTCACCAGTAGCGGGGGGTAGCACAGATACGCAGTATTTT CASSPVAGGSTDTQYF
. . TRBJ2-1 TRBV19 TGTGCCACTAGACCGGCCGCGGTCGGCCACAATGAGCAGTTCTTC CATRPAAVGHNEQFF
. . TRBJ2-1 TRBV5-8 TGTGCCAGCATCCAGCCGGGACAAGGAGCCTACAATGAGCAGTTCTTC CASIQPGQGAYNEQFF
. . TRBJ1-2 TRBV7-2 TGTGCCAGCAGCTCGGGGACGGGCGGCTACACCTTC CASSSGTGGYTF
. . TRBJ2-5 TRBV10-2 TGCGCCAGCAAGCGGGCTTCTCCCAAAGGGTCTCGGGAGACCCAGTACTTC CASKRASPKGSRETQYF
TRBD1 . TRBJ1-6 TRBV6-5 TGTGCCAGCAGTAAGGACAGGGATAATTCACCCCTCCACTTT CASSKDRDNSPLHF
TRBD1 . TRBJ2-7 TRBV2 TGTGCCAGCAGCCAACAGGGGGCCTTGGGAGAGCAGTACTTC CASSQQGALGEQYF
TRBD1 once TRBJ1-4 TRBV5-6 TGTGCCAGCAGCTTGGGACAGGGGGTAGGCGAAAAACTGTTTTTT CASSLGQGVGEKLFF
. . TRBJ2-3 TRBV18 TGTGCCAGCTCCCGCTCGGTACGGGGCTTCACAGATACGCAGTATTTT CASSRSVRGFTDTQYF
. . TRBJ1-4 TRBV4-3 TGCGCCAGCAGCCCCTCCCGTGGGGGTTTCGAAAAACTGTTTTTT CASSPSRGGFEKLFF
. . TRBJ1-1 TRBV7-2 TGTGCCAGCAGCTTGGCCCGAGGGGACACTGAAGCTTTCTTT CASSLARGDTEAFF
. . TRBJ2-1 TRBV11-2 TGTGCCAGCAGCTTAGACCCTAAAACCCCGCAGTTCTTC CASSLDPKTPQFF
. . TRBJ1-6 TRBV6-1 TGTGCCAGCAGTGAACAACAGGGAGGCAATTCACCCCTCCACTTT CASSEQQGGNSPLHF
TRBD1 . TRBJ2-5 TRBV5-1 TGCGCCAGCAGCTTGGGCAGGGGGGAGACCCAGTACTTC CASSLGRGETQYF
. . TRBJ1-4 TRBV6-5 TGTGCCAGCAGTTCCATTGGGGGGGCGGGTGAAAAACTGTTTTTT CASSSIGGAGEKLFF
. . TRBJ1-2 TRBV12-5 TGTGCTAGTGGTTTGAGTTCAGCTGGCTATGGCTACACCTTC CASGLSSAGYGYTF
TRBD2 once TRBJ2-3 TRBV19 TGTGCCAGTAAGGCTAGCGGGGGATCAGATACGCAGTATTTT CASKASGGSDTQYF
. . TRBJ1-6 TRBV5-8 TGTGCCAGCAGCTTAAGGGATTATAATTCACCCCTCCACTTT CASSLRDYNSPLHF
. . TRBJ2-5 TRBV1 TGCACCAGCAGCCAAGATCTGGACCCCCAGTACTTC CTSSQDLDPQYF
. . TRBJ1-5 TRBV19 TGTGCCAGTACCCGGGGCAGCAGCAATCAGCCCCAGCATTTT CASTRGSSNQPQHF